Listed below are T cell receptor beta chains from one sample, sequenced in a study of T-cell reconstitution after alpha-beta-depleted transplantation in children. MiXCR, run by TCRdb on the PCR reads, gives a single entry per CDR3 protein. Of 500,000 to 600,000 distinct CDR3 sequences listed, about a quarter were seen once; the top ten hold approximately 39%. The sample consisted of PBMCs, taken before TCRalphabeta/CD19-depleted stem cell transplant. Source of these receptors: a boy less than two years old with Wiskott-Aldrich syndrome, due to receive a stem cell transplant. The CDR3 runs from the conserved cysteine through the conserved F or W. Fields, in order: CDR3 length, V gene, J gene, D gene, clone size, CDR3 DNA, CDR3 protein. The D gene is left open where the match is weak. Clone size is given for some rows only: seen once, a few or many times, or a class if the clone is expanded.

>14|TRBV5-1|TRBJ2-2|-|-
TGCGCCAGCAGCGAGAAGGGCTGGGGCGGGGAGCTGTTTTTT
CASSEKGWGGELFF
>18|TRBV5-1|TRBJ2-1|-|-
TGCGCCAGCAGCACCGGAGGGCGGCGGGTAAGCTCCTACAATGAGCAGTTCTTC
CASSTGGRRVSSYNEQFF
>16|TRBV12-3/TRBV12-4|TRBJ2-1|TRBD1|-
TGTGCCAGCAGTTTTTCTTCGGGACAGGGAGTGAATGAGCAGTTCTTC
CASSFSSGQGVNEQFF
>18|TRBV6-4|TRBJ1-3|-|few
TGTGCCAGCAGTGACTCTGAAATCAGGAGACTACGTGGAAACACCATATATTTT
CASSDSEIRRLRGNTIYF
>16|TRBV27|TRBJ2-1|-|few
TGTGCCAGCAGTTCATTCAGAGGGAGCTCCTACAATGAGCAGTTCTTC
CASSSFRGSSYNEQFF
>14|TRBV6-5|TRBJ2-4|-|-
TGTGCCAGCAGACCCATAATAGCCAAAAACATTCAGTACTTC
CASRPIIAKNIQYF
>14|TRBV25-1|TRBJ1-1|TRBD1|-
TGTGCCAGCAGGCCAGGGGGTCGCGGGACTGAAGCTTTCTTT
CASRPGGRGTEAFF
>13|TRBV20-1|TRBJ2-3|-|few
TGCAGTGCTAGGGACCCCCCAGGGGATACGCAGTATTTT
CSARDPPGDTQYF
>13|TRBV10-3|TRBJ2-5|-|few
TGTGCCATCAGTGGACAGCCTAAAGAGACCCAGTACTTC
CAISGQPKETQYF
>17|TRBV10-3|TRBJ2-7|TRBD2|few
TGTGCCATCAGTGGTACCGGGACTAGCGGGAGCTCCTACGAGCAGTACTTC
CAISGTGTSGSSYEQYF
>17|TRBV4-2|TRBJ2-2|TRBD1|few
TGTGCCAGCAGCCACATAGGGGGACAGGGAGACACCGGGGAGCTGTTTTTT
CASSHIGGQGDTGELFF
>15|TRBV15|TRBJ2-5|TRBD1|-
TGTGCCACCAGCAGAGATGATAGGGGGCGAGAGACCCAGTACTTC
CATSRDDRGRETQYF
>15|TRBV10-2|TRBJ2-6|-|few
TGCGCCAGCACTGACGGGTTCGCTGGGGCCAACGTCCTGACTTTC
CASTDGFAGANVLTF
>13|TRBV18|TRBJ2-3|-|-
TGTGCCAGCTCACCCGGCCTTCCAGATACGCAGTATTTT
CASSPGLPDTQYF
>14|TRBV7-9|TRBJ1-2|TRBD1|-
TGTGCCAGCAGCTTTGCAGGGGGCGGTCATGGCTACACCTTC
CASSFAGGGHGYTF
>15|TRBV5-1|TRBJ2-2|-|few
TGCGCCAGCAGCCTACGGGACGCACAAACCGGGGAGCTGTTTTTT
CASSLRDAQTGELFF